This entry describes one T cell receptor beta chain. Its antigen remains undetermined. No base-level quality is on record; no much larger clone is a single base apart. Each donor gave one peripheral blood draw, about 100 mL on average, collected into heparinised tubes. A BD FACSAria II and a panel including CD45RO, CCR7, CD25, CD127, CD95 and CD27 were used to sort naive, central memory, regulatory and stem cell-like memory CD4+ T cells. Every sorted population had a purity above 98%. PBMCs were isolated right away by Lymphoprep density gradient centrifugation and were stained directly, without culture. To minimize batch effects, samples were stained and sorted in pairs, one healthy donor with one patient per experiment. This record belongs to a study of beta chain features in type 1 diabetes (dated by TCRdb to 2016 to 2018). Regarding the research as a whole: Mean age, gender distribution, total cell number and subset yield did not differ between patients and healthy donors. Across all samples, approximately 100 million sorted cells were examined, and cell number per subset correlated strongly with RNA yield. The study compared the TCRB repertoires of sorted circulating CD4+ T cell subsets in recently diagnosed type 1 diabetes patients with those in matched healthy donors. Naive and central memory subsets were obtained from all 30 or so donors, but regulatory and stem cell-like memory subsets were isolated from only 8 patients and roughly 8 healthy donors.

Results and caveats for the whole study, not just this receptor: Sequencing cDNA rather than genomic DNA could over-represent highly expressing activated cells, although activation and CD3 levels did not differ between groups. Fewer insertions and more nucleotide deletions at VDJ recombination sites were observed in patients with type 1 diabetes, implying thymic rearrangement abnormalities. Type 1 diabetes patients showed a moderate but significant shortening of TCRB CDR3 length in all four CD4+ subsets. PCR may preferentially amplify shorter templates, but because patient and control samples were amplified and corrected together, any resulting skew would affect both groups equally. Naive, central memory and regulatory TCRB repertoires appeared to be more alike among patients than among healthy donors. Because small numbers of individuals were included in the HLA sub-analyses, any influence of HLA type on TCRB rearrangement was left unresolved.

The entire amount of isolated RNA was reverse transcribed using the High Capacity cDNA Reverse Transcription Kit, so the sequenced TCRB transcripts were expressed ones. Deep immunoSEQ sequencing was applied to naive, central memory and regulatory T cell samples, giving an average of about 3.57 million total reads per sample. Sorted cells were lysed in RLT buffer, and RNA was extracted using DNase-treated RNeasy Micro or Mini kits according to cell number. To prevent cross-contamination, every cell subset was processed on its own, while patient and healthy donor samples were processed together. TCRB sequences were amplified from cDNA with the immunoSEQ multiplex PCR, producing 87-bp fragments spanning the CDR3 region. The amplicons were sequenced using the Illumina HiSeq platform. In the original analysis: PCR bias was corrected computationally using synthetic template baselines, and reads within Hamming distance 2 were collapsed, with unmergeable singletons discarded. Reads were aligned to IMGT to assign V, D and J genes, CDR3 length, and insertions or deletions at six rearrangement sites. Clonotype counts were normalized to sorted cell number within each subset before computing true diversity and Gini coefficients with the tcR R package. The overlap coefficient, calculated on TCRB nucleotide sequences, was used to quantify repertoire sharing. As a proxy for the pre-selection repertoire, out-of-frame TCRB sequences from naive cells were analyzed. Entries here come from immuneACCESS through TCRdb and include only in-frame sequences with V and J called. Some clones fail to appear in such tables; in the studies checked, an unresolved V gene covers under half of the shortfall, and the cause of the remainder is unknown. The DNA was the basis for D and trimming; V, J and clone size are from that table. The sample has 500,000 to 700,000 clones on record, around 15% of them singletons. Clones ranked in the top ten supply around 0.095% of the sample.

CDR1 GTSNPN and CDR2 SVGIG were looked up in the germline V gene (reference sequence). The junction carries 16 bases between V and J, which are trimmed by 4 bases and 9 bases respectively. From the cysteine through the phenylalanine, the CDR3 covers 14 amino acids. The kept DNA is CDR3 alone, 42 bases in frame from the first base. Sequenced material: naive CD4+ T cells from blood. The cell subset or site label here, explained by the study, means: true naive CD4+ T cells. The rearrangement joined TRBV30 to TRBJ1-6; TRBD1 could be the D gene, as 5 bases match. This receptor was identified in a man aged 18 to 29 in good health. CDR3 loop: CAWNPTDFASPLHF. Here is the DNA: TGTGCCTGGAACCCGACAGATTTCGCTTCACCCCTCCACTTT.